This T cell receptor (beta chain) was recorded in a study of vaccination effects on CD4 cells after COVID-19. Whole-study findings and limits: Researchers report that only 1 of 255 vaccine-induced clones in healthy vaccinees cross-reacted with common cold coronaviruses.

Antigen-specific CD4+ T cell clonotypes were called by their expansion after viral peptide-pool culture in ViraFEST. A roughly 10-day culture period preceded the isolation of CD4+ T cells. Vaccination of participants consisted of two doses of either the BNT162b2 or mRNA-1273 vaccine. Nucleocapsid antibodies stayed negative before and after vaccination, showing no earlier SARS-CoV-2 infection. Half-medium changes using IL-2 medium occurred on days 3 and 7. A few counts support this clone. Its antigen remains unidentified. Germline assignment: CDR1 SNHLY and CDR2 FYNNEI. Trimming removed 8 bases from V and 1 base from J, with 24 bases in between. The CDR3 spans 19 residues. TCRdb's table, derived via immunoSEQ multiplex PCR, lists solely in-frame clones and lacks some. The sample records roughly 70,000 clones, about 80% being singletons.

The TCR sequence derives from a human donor who received a COVID-19 vaccine. The chain is built from TRBV2 and TRBJ2-6; maybe TRBD1 (6 bases). The starting material was CD4+ T cells from PBMCs cultured with HCoV-OC43 spike peptides, obtained after COVID-19 vaccination. Subset noted: HCoV-OC43 spike overlapping peptide pool stimulation. CDR3 bases: TGTGCCAGCCTGGGATTACCGGGACACCAGGGGTCTGGGGCCAACGTCCTGACTTTC. It specifies CASLGLPGHQGSGANVLTF.